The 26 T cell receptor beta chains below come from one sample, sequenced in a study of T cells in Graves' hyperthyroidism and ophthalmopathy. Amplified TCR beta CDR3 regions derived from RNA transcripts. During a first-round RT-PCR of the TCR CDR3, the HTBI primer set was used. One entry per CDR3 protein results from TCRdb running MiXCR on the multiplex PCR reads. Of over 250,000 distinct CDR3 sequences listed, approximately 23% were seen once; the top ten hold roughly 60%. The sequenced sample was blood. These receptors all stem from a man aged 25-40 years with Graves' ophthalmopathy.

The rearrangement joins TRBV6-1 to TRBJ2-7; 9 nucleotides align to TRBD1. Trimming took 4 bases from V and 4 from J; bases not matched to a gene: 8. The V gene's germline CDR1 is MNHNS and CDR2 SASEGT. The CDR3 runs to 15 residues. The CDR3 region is CASSATGTGLYEQYF. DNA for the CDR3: TGTGCCAGCAGTGCAACCGGGACAGGGCTATACGAGCAGTACTTC.

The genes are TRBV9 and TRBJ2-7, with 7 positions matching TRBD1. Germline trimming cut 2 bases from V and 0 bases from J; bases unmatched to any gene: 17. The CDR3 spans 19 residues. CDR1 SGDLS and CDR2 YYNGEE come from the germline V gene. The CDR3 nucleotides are TGTGCCAGCAGCGTCAGATTAGACAGGGCCACGAACAGCTCCTACGAGCAGTACTTC. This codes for CASSVRLDRATNSSYEQYF.

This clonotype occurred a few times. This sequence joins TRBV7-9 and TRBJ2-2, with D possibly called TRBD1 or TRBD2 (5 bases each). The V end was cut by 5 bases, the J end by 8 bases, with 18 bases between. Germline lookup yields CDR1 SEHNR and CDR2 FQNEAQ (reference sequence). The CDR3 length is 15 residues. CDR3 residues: CASSPGTPKWGELFF. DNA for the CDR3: TGTGCCAGCAGCCCCGGGACCCCTAAATGGGGGGAGCTGTTTTTT.

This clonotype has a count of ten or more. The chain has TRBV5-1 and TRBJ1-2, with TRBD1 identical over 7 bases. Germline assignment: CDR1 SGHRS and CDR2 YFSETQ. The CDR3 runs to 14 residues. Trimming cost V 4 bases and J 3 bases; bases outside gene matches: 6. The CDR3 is CASSHGTVDYGYTF. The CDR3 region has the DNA TGCGCCAGCAGCCATGGGACAGTGGACTATGGCTACACCTTC.

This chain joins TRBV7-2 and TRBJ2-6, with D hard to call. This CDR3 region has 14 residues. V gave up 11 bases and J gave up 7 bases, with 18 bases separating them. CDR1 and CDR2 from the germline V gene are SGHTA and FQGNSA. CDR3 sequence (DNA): TGTGCCTGCGCAAAGGCGACCCGCGCCAACGTCCTGACTTTC. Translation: CACAKATRANVLTF.

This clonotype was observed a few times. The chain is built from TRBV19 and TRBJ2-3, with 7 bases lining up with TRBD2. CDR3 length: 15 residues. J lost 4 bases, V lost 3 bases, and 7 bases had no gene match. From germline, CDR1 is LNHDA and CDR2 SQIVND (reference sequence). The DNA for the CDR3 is TGTGCCAGTAGTATGGGGGAGGGCCCGTCAGATACGCAGTATTTT. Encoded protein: CASSMGEGPSDTQYF.

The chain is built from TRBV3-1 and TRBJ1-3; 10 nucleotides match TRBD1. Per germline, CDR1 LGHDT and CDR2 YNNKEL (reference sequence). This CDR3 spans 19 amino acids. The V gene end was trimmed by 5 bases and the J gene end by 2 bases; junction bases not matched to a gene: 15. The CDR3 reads CASSAHRDRGRVTGNTIYF. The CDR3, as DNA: TGTGCCAGCAGCGCCCACAGGGACAGGGGCCGCGTTACTGGAAACACCATATATTTT.

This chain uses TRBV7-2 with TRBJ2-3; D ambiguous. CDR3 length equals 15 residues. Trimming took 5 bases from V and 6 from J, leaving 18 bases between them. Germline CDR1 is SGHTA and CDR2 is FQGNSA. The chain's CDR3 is CASSPYSLTGDTQYF. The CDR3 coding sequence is TGTGCCAGCAGCCCCTACAGTCTTACCGGGGATACGCAGTATTTT.

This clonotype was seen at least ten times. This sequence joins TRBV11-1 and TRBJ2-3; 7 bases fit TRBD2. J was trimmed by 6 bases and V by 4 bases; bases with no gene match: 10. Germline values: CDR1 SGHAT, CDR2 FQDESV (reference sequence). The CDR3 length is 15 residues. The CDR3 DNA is TGTGCCAGCAGCTACGGGGCGGGAGAAAGTGATACGCAGTATTTT. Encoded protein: CASSYGAGESDTQYF.

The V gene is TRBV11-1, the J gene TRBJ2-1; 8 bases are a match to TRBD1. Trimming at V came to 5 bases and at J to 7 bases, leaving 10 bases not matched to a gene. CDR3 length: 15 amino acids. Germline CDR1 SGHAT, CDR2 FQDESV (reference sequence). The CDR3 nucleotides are TGTGCCAGCAGCCAGGGGACAGGCTTTCGAAATGAGCAGTTCTTC. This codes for CASSQGTGFRNEQFF.

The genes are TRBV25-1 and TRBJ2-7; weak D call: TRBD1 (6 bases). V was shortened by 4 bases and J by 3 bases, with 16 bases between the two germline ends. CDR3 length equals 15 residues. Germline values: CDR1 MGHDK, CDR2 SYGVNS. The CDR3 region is CASSVGVTRGYEQYF. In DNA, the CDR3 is TGTGCCAGCAGTGTGGGGGTAACCAGGGGCTACGAGCAGTACTTC.

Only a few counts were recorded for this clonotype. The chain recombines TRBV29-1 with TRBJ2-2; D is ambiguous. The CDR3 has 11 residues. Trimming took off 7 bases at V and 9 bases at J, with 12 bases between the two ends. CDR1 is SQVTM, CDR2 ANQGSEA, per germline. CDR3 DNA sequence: TGCAGCGGTGAGGACGGAAGGGAGCTGTTTTTT. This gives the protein CSGEDGRELFF.

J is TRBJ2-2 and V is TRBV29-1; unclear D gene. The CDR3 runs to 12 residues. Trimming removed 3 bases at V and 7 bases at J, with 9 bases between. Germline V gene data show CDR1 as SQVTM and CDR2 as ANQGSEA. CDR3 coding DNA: TGCAGCGTTGAGGAGTTAGGCGGGGAGCTGTTTTTT. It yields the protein CSVEELGGELFF.

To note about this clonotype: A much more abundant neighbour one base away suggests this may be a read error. In DNA form, the CDR3 reads TGCAGTGCTAGCGGGAGCACAGATACGCAGTATTTT. This encodes CSASGSTDTQYF. This chain links TRBV20-1 with TRBJ2-3; D remains unclear. Looked up from germline, CDR1 is DFQATT and CDR2 is SNEGSKA (reference sequence). There are 12 residues in the CDR3. The V and J ends lost 3 bases and 0 bases respectively, with 4 bases between them.

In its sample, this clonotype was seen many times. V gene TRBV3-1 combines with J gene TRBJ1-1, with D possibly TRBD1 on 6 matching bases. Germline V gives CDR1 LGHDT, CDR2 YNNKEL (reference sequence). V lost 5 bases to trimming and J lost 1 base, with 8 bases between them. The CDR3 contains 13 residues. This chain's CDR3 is CASSLQGNTEAFF. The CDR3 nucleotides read TGTGCCAGCAGCTTACAGGGGAACACTGAAGCTTTCTTT. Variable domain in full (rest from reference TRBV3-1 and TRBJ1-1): DTAVSQTPKYLVTQMGNDKSIKCEQNLGHDTMYWYKQDSKKFLKIMFSYNNKELIINETVPNRFSPKSPDKAHLNLHINSLELGDSAVYFCASSLQGNTEAFFGQGTRLTVV.

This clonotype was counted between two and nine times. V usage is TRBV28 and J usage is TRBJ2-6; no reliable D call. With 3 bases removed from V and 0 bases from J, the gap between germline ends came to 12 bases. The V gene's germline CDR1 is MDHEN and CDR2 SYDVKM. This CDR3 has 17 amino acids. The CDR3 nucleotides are TGTGCCAGCAGTTTCCCTCGCCGGCCCTCTGGGGCCAACGTCCTGACTTTC. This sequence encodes CASSFPRRPSGANVLTF. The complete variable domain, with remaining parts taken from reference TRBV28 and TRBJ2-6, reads DVKVTQSSRYLVKRTGEKVFLECVQDMDHENMFWYRQDPGLGLRLIYFSYDVKMKEKGDIPEGYSVSREKKERFSLILESASTNQTSMYLCASSFPRRPSGANVLTFGAGSRLTVL.

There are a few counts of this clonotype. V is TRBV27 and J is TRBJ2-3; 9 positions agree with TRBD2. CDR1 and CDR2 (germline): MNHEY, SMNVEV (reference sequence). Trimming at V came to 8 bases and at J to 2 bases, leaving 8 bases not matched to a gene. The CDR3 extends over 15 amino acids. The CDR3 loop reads CASAPSSGITDTQYF. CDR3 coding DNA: TGTGCCAGCGCCCCTTCTAGCGGGATCACAGATACGCAGTATTTT.

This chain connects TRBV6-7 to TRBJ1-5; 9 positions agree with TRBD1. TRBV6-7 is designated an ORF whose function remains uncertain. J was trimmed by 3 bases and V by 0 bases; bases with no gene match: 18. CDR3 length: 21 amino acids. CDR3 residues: CASSYSHPDSRQGVINQPQHF. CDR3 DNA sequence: TGTGCCAGCAGTTACTCGCACCCAGACAGCCGACAGGGGGTAATCAATCAGCCCCAGCATTTT.

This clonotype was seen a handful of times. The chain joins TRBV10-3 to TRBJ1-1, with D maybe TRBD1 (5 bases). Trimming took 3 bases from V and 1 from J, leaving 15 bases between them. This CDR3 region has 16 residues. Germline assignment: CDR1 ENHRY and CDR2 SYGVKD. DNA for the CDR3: TGTGCCATCAGTGACCACGAGGGACTTAGGAACACTGAAGCTTTCTTT. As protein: CAISDHEGLRNTEAFF.

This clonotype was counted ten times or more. CDR3 sequence: CSASGGYGYTF. CDR3 bases: TGCAGTGCTTCCGGGGGCTATGGCTACACCTTC. This chain uses TRBV20-1 with TRBJ1-2, with a weak D call TRBD1 (5 bases). This CDR3 has 11 residues. Germline-derived CDR1 and CDR2 are DFQATT and SNEGSKA (reference sequence). V gave up 5 bases and J gave up 4 bases, with 8 bases separating them.

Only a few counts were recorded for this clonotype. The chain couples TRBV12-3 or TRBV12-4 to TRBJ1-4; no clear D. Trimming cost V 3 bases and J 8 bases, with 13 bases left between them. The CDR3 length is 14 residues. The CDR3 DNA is TGTGCCAGCAGTTTGAGGGTCGGATCGGAAAAACTGTTTTTT. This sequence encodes CASSLRVGSEKLFF.

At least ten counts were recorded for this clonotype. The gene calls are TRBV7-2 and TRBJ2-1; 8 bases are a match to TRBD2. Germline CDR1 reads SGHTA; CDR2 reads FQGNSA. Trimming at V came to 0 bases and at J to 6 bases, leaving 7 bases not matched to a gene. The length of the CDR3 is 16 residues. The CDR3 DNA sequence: TGTGCCAGCAGCTTAGCGCTGGTCGGGAGGGTCAATGAGCAGTTCTTC. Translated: CASSLALVGRVNEQFF.

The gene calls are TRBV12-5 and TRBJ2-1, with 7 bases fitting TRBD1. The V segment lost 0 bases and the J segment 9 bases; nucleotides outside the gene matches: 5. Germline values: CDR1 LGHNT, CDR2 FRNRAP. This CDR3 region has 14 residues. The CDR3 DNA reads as TGTGCTAGTGGTTTGGTAAGGGGGCTAAGTGAGCAGTTCTTC. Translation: CASGLVRGLSEQFF.

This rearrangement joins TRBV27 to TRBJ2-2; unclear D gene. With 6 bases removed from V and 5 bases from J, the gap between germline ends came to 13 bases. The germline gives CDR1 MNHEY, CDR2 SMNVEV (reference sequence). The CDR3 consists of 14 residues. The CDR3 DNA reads TGTGCCAGCAGCCGGGTGGAAGCTACCGGGGAGCTGTTTTTT. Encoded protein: CASSRVEATGELFF.

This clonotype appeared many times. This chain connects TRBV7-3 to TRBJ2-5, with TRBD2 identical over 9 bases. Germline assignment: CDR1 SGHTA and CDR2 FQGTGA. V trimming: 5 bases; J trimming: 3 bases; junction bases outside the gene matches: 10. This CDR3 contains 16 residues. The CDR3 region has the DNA TGTGCCAGCAGCCCAGGCCCGTCTAGCGGGAAAGAGACCCAGTACTTC. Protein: CASSPGPSSGKETQYF.

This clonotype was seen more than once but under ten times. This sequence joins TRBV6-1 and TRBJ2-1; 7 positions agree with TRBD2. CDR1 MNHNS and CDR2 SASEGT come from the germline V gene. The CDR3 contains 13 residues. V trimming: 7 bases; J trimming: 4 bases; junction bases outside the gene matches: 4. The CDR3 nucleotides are TGTGCCAGCACCCGGGAGGTTTACAATGAGCAGTTCTTC. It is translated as CASTREVYNEQFF.